This T cell receptor beta chain stems from a study of cytomegalovirus exposure and HLA in healthy donors. The overall study: The early release's HLA-typed donors yielded 70 million to 85 million unique TCRs.

A few counts support this clone. What it binds is unknown. Both 60 Vbeta primers and 13 Jbeta primers went into the PCR. Method: immunoSEQ multiplex PCR; TCRdb's copy keeps in-frame clones and lacks some. The table lists over 150,000 clones, around four fifths of them singletons. The study, taken as a whole, reports: For presence/absence analyses, sequencing depth was assumed to be roughly uniform across donors.

The CDR3 runs to 14 residues. V shed 1 base and J shed 1 base, with 8 bases lying between them. Germline V lookup: CDR1 LGHNA, CDR2 YSLEER. The sequence was collected from a boy under 10 years old in good health and CMV-seronegative. What was sequenced was PBMCs. The chain recombines TRBV4-3 with TRBJ2-7; D not resolved. The CDR3 protein is CASSQGSKSYEQYF. DNA of the CDR3: TGCGCCAGCAGCCAAGGAAGCAAATCCTACGAGCAGTACTTC.